This TCR beta chain came from a study of blood T cell repertoires in COVID-19. The CDR3 runs to 15 residues. Germline V gene sequence: CDR1 MNHEY, CDR2 SVGEGT. V lost 2 bases to trimming and J lost 0 bases; unmatched junction nucleotides: 1. In the source study's methods: Cell counts per sample came from amplifying reference gene primers. The data were produced by immunoSEQ multiplex PCR, yet TCRdb's version contains in-frame clones alone and is incomplete. V, J and clone size are taken as reported in that table, and D and trimming were inferred from the DNA itself. The sample holds under 500,000 clones, about 90% seen once.

The sequence came from a woman between 18 and 29 years old with acute COVID-19. The chain combines TRBV6-2 or TRBV6-3 with TRBJ2-7, with 10 bases lining up with TRBD2. Material: PBMCs or T cells enriched from blood (not recorded which). This chain's CDR3 is CASSYPSGSSYEQYF. The CDR3 DNA reads as TGTGCCAGCAGTTACCCTAGCGGGAGCTCCTACGAGCAGTACTTC.